These 21 T cell receptor beta chains share one sample of origin, sequenced in a study of T-cell memory formation after mild COVID-19. A single record per CDR3 protein comes from TCRdb applying MiXCR to the 5' RACE reads. Of hundreds of thousands of distinct CDR3 sequences in the sample, roughly 21% were seen once. The sequenced sample was PBMCs or a T cell subset sorted from them (not recorded which). The source of these receptors is an adult woman who had mild COVID-19 (a few samples of this study predate the infection). Cell type and time point are not known.

The J gene is TRBJ2-5, the V gene TRBV4-1, with unresolved D. This CDR3 contains 11 residues. Germline V gene data show CDR1 as MGHRA and CDR2 as YSYEKL. Trimming took off 3 bases at V and 7 bases at J, with 6 bases between the two ends. This chain's CDR3 is CASSQDTTQYF. In DNA, the CDR3 is TGCGCCAGCAGCCAGGATACGACCCAGTACTTC.

The chain joins TRBV4-2 to TRBJ2-4, with D unresolved. V lost 0 bases, J lost 6 bases, and 6 bases lay in between. Per the germline V gene, CDR1 is LGHNA and CDR2 is YNFKEQ. The CDR3 length is 13 residues. CDR3 DNA: TGTGCCAGCAGCCAAGAAGGGTTAAACATTCAGTACTTC. Protein product: CASSQEGLNIQYF.

This clonotype has more than one count but fewer than ten. The chain uses TRBV5-1 and TRBJ2-3, with D perhaps TRBD1 or TRBD2 (5 bases each). V was trimmed by 4 bases and J by 0 bases, leaving 9 bases between them. Germline-derived CDR1 and CDR2 are SGHRS and YFSETQ. The CDR3 covers 14 residues. The CDR3 spells CASSEGPSTDTQYF. The CDR3 nucleotides are TGCGCCAGCAGCGAGGGACCCAGCACAGATACGCAGTATTTT.

The chain is built from TRBV11-2 and TRBJ2-3, with TRBD1 identical over 7 bases. CDR3 length: 16 amino acids. V shed 5 bases, J shed 2 bases, and the junction held 10 bases outside the gene matches. Germline lookup yields CDR1 SGHAT and CDR2 FQNNGV. CDR3: CASSPEGGQITDTQYF. DNA of the CDR3: TGTGCCAGCAGCCCAGAAGGGGGACAGATCACAGATACGCAGTATTTT. Using reference TRBV11-2 and TRBJ2-3 for the parts outside the CDR3, the full variable domain is EAGVAQSPRYKIIEKRQSVAFWCNPISGHATLYWYQQILGQGPKLLIQFQNNGVVDDSQLPKDRFSAERLKGVDSTLKIQPAKLEDSAVYLCASSPEGGQITDTQYFGPGTRLTVL.

V and J are TRBV20-1 and TRBJ2-7, with 7 bases lining up with TRBD2. CDR1 is DFQATT, CDR2 SNEGSKA, per germline (reference sequence). The CDR3 spans 15 residues. Losses at the gene ends were 0 bases for V and 7 bases for J; bases not matched to a gene: 12. The CDR3 loop is CSARDGSSGSWEQYF. In nucleotides, the CDR3 is TGCAGTGCTAGAGATGGGTCTAGCGGTAGCTGGGAGCAGTACTTC.

This clonotype came up a few times. This chain links TRBV29-1 with TRBJ2-2, with D unresolved. Trimming took off 5 bases at V and 2 bases at J, with 9 bases between the two ends. The germline V gene encodes CDR1 SQVTM and CDR2 ANQGSEA. The CDR3 runs to 13 residues. Written as DNA, the CDR3 is TGCAGCGTTCTGACGGGTAACACCGGGGAGCTGTTTTTT. It codes for CSVLTGNTGELFF.

This clonotype has at least ten counts. At one end the junction does not follow the germline gene, possibly because of a read error. V is TRBV5-1 and J is TRBJ1-1; D is uncertain. Germline values: CDR1 SGHRS, CDR2 YFSETQ. The CDR3 covers 13 residues. CDR3 protein: CASSLAENTEAFF. CDR3 nucleotides: TGTGCCAGCAGTTTGGCAGAAAACACTGAAGCTTTCTTT.

The genes are TRBV20-1 and TRBJ1-6; D is ambiguous. The CDR3 length is 13 residues. V lost 6 bases to trimming and J lost 4 bases, with 10 bases between them. Germline lookup yields CDR1 DFQATT and CDR2 SNEGSKA (reference sequence). The CDR3 region is CSARREYNSPLHF. CDR3 DNA: TGCAGTGCCAGGCGGGAGTATAATTCACCCCTCCACTTT.

This sequence joins TRBV20-1 and TRBJ2-1, with D unclear. The V end lost 4 bases, the J end lost 2 bases, and 9 bases lay between the germline ends. The germline V gene encodes CDR1 DFQATT and CDR2 SNEGSKA (reference sequence). The CDR3 loop spans 13 amino acids. CDR3: CSAMRRTYNEQFF. The DNA for the CDR3 is TGCAGTGCTATGAGGCGTACCTACAATGAGCAGTTCTTC.

This clonotype was counted between two and nine times. The chain recombines TRBV20-1 with TRBJ2-1; 7 bases fit TRBD2. Germline V CDR1 and CDR2: DFQATT, SNEGSKA (reference sequence). CDR3 length: 16 residues. The J segment lost 0 bases and the V segment lost 0 bases, leaving 5 bases of the junction unmatched. This CDR3 reads CSARDGGGSSYNEQFF. CDR3 bases: TGCAGTGCTAGAGATGGAGGCGGGAGCTCCTACAATGAGCAGTTCTTC.

V is TRBV12-3 or TRBV12-4 and J is TRBJ1-1; TRBD1 might be the D (6 bases). This CDR3 has 14 amino acids. V shed 5 bases and J shed 1 base, with 11 bases lying between them. The CDR3 DNA sequence: TGTGCCAGCAGTCCAGAGACAGGGAACACTGAAGCTTTCTTT. This gives the protein CASSPETGNTEAFF.

The chain uses TRBV11-2 and TRBJ2-5; TRBD1 matches 9 bases. J lost 4 bases, V lost 5 bases, and 11 bases had no gene match. This CDR3 has 16 amino acids. Germline V CDR1 and CDR2: SGHAT, FQNNGV. CDR3 nucleotide sequence: TGTGCCAGCAGCCGACCGGGACAGGGACTACTAGAGACCCAGTACTTC. Residues: CASSRPGQGLLETQYF.

The chain combines TRBV4-2 with TRBJ2-2, with TRBD1 as a possible D gene (6 bases). This CDR3 region has 19 residues. The V gene's germline CDR1 is LGHNA and CDR2 YNFKEQ. V was trimmed by 6 bases and J by 5 bases, leaving 28 bases between them. CDR3 amino acids: CASSSNRGQRGTRTGELFF. The CDR3 DNA sequence: TGTGCCAGCAGTTCAAATCGAGGACAGAGAGGGACCCGGACCGGGGAGCTGTTTTTT.

The chain links TRBV7-2 to TRBJ2-2; 11 bases map to TRBD2. The CDR3 covers 14 residues. The trim removed 5 bases at V and 5 bases at J, leaving 1 base unmatched. CDR1 and CDR2 from the germline V gene are SGHTA and FQGNSA. The CDR3 loop is CASSGTSGTGELFF. CDR3 sequence (DNA): TGTGCCAGCAGCGGGACTAGCGGAACCGGGGAGCTGTTTTTT.

This chain connects TRBV6-5 to TRBJ2-1; D might be TRBD2 (5 bases). V lost 7 bases to trimming and J lost 8 bases, with 15 bases between them. Per germline, CDR1 MNHEY and CDR2 SVGAGI. CDR3 length equals 13 residues. The CDR3 DNA is TGTGCCAGCACCTATGCGGGCACGGATGAGCAGTTCTTC. Encoded protein: CASTYAGTDEQFF.

The gene calls are TRBV11-1 and TRBJ2-1; D not certain. The CDR3 runs to 15 residues. CDR1 SGHAT and CDR2 FQDESV come from the germline V gene (reference sequence). Trimming pared 1 base from V and 4 bases from J, leaving 11 bases between. The CDR3 sequence is CASSLGKPGYNEQFF. The CDR3 nucleotides are TGTGCCAGCAGCTTAGGTAAACCGGGTTACAATGAGCAGTTCTTC.

J is TRBJ2-1 and V is TRBV11-1, with D uncertain. Germline V gene lookup returns CDR1 SGHAT and CDR2 FQDESV (reference sequence). This CDR3 region has 14 residues. V dropped 1 base and J dropped 3 bases, with 7 bases sitting between them. The CDR3 region is CASSLGGHYNEQFF. For the CDR3, the DNA is TGTGCCAGCAGCTTAGGAGGCCACTACAATGAGCAGTTCTTC. The whole variable domain, remainder taken from reference TRBV11-1 and TRBJ2-1, is EAEVAQSPRYKITEKSQAVAFWCDPISGHATLYWYRQILGQGPELLVQFQDESVVDDSQLPKDRFSAERLKGVDSTLKIQPAELGDSAMYLCASSLGGHYNEQFFGPGTRLTVL.

A few counts support this clonotype. The chain employs TRBV18 and TRBJ2-5; the D is unclear. The CDR3 sequence is 12 residues long. V lost 6 bases and J 1 base, leaving 6 bases between the germline ends. Germline-derived CDR1 and CDR2 are KGHSH and LQKENI. CDR3 sequence reads: CASSDLQETQYF. Here the CDR3 DNA reads TGTGCCAGCTCGGATCTCCAAGAGACCCAGTACTTC.

The V call is TRBV29-1, the J call TRBJ2-2; perhaps TRBD1 as D (6 bases). CDR1 is SQVTM and CDR2 is ANQGSEA in the germline V gene. Trimming pared 6 bases from V and 0 bases from J, leaving 11 bases between. The CDR3 runs 14 residues. CDR3 residues: CSVQGQSNTGELFF. The CDR3 DNA sequence: TGCAGCGTCCAAGGACAGTCGAACACCGGGGAGCTGTTTTTT.

This clonotype was picked up a small number of times. The V call is TRBV7-9, the J call TRBJ2-5; maybe TRBD1 (5 bases). Germline V gene lookup returns CDR1 SEHNR and CDR2 FQNEAQ (reference sequence). This CDR3 is 13 amino acids long. V lost 6 bases, J lost 5 bases, and 13 bases lay in between. DNA for the CDR3: TGTGCCAGCAGACCAGGGTTTGCGGAGACCCAGTACTTC. This codes for CASRPGFAETQYF.

The chain is built from TRBV5-1 and TRBJ1-2; TRBD1 might be the D (6 bases). Germline CDR1 and CDR2: SGHRS and YFSETQ. CDR3 length: 14 residues. V shed 4 bases and J shed 10 bases, with 20 bases lying between them. CDR3 nucleotides: TGCGCCAGCAGCCAGACAGGCGGGAAAAATGTCTACACCTTC. Its translation is CASSQTGGKNVYTF.